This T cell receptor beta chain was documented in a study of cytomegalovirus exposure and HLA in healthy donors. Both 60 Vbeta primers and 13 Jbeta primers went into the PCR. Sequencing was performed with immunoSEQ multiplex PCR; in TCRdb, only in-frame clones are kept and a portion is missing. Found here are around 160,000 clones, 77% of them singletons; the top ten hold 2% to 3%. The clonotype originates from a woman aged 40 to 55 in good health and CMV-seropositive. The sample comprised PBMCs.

CDR3 residues: CASSTNQGARETQYF. The CDR3 coding sequence is TGTGCCAGCAGCACGAATCAGGGGGCTAGGGAGACCCAGTACTTC. V and J are TRBV7-2 and TRBJ2-5, with 8 bases lining up with TRBD1. Germline V lookup: CDR1 SGHTA, CDR2 FQGNSA. This CDR3 region has 15 residues. With V trimmed by 5 bases and J by 5 bases, 10 bases remained unmatched.